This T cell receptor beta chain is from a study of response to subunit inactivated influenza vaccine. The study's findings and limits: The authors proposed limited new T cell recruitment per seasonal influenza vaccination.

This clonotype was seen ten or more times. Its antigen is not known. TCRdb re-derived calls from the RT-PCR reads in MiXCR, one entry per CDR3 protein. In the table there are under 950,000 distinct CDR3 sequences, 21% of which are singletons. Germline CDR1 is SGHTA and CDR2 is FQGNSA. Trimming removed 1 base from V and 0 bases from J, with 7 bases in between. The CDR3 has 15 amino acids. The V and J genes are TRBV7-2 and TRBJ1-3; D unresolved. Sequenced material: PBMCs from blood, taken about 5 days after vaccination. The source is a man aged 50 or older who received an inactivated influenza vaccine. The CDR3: CASSLVGNSGNTIYF. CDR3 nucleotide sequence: TGTGCCAGCAGCTTAGTGGGGAACTCTGGAAACACCATATATTTT.